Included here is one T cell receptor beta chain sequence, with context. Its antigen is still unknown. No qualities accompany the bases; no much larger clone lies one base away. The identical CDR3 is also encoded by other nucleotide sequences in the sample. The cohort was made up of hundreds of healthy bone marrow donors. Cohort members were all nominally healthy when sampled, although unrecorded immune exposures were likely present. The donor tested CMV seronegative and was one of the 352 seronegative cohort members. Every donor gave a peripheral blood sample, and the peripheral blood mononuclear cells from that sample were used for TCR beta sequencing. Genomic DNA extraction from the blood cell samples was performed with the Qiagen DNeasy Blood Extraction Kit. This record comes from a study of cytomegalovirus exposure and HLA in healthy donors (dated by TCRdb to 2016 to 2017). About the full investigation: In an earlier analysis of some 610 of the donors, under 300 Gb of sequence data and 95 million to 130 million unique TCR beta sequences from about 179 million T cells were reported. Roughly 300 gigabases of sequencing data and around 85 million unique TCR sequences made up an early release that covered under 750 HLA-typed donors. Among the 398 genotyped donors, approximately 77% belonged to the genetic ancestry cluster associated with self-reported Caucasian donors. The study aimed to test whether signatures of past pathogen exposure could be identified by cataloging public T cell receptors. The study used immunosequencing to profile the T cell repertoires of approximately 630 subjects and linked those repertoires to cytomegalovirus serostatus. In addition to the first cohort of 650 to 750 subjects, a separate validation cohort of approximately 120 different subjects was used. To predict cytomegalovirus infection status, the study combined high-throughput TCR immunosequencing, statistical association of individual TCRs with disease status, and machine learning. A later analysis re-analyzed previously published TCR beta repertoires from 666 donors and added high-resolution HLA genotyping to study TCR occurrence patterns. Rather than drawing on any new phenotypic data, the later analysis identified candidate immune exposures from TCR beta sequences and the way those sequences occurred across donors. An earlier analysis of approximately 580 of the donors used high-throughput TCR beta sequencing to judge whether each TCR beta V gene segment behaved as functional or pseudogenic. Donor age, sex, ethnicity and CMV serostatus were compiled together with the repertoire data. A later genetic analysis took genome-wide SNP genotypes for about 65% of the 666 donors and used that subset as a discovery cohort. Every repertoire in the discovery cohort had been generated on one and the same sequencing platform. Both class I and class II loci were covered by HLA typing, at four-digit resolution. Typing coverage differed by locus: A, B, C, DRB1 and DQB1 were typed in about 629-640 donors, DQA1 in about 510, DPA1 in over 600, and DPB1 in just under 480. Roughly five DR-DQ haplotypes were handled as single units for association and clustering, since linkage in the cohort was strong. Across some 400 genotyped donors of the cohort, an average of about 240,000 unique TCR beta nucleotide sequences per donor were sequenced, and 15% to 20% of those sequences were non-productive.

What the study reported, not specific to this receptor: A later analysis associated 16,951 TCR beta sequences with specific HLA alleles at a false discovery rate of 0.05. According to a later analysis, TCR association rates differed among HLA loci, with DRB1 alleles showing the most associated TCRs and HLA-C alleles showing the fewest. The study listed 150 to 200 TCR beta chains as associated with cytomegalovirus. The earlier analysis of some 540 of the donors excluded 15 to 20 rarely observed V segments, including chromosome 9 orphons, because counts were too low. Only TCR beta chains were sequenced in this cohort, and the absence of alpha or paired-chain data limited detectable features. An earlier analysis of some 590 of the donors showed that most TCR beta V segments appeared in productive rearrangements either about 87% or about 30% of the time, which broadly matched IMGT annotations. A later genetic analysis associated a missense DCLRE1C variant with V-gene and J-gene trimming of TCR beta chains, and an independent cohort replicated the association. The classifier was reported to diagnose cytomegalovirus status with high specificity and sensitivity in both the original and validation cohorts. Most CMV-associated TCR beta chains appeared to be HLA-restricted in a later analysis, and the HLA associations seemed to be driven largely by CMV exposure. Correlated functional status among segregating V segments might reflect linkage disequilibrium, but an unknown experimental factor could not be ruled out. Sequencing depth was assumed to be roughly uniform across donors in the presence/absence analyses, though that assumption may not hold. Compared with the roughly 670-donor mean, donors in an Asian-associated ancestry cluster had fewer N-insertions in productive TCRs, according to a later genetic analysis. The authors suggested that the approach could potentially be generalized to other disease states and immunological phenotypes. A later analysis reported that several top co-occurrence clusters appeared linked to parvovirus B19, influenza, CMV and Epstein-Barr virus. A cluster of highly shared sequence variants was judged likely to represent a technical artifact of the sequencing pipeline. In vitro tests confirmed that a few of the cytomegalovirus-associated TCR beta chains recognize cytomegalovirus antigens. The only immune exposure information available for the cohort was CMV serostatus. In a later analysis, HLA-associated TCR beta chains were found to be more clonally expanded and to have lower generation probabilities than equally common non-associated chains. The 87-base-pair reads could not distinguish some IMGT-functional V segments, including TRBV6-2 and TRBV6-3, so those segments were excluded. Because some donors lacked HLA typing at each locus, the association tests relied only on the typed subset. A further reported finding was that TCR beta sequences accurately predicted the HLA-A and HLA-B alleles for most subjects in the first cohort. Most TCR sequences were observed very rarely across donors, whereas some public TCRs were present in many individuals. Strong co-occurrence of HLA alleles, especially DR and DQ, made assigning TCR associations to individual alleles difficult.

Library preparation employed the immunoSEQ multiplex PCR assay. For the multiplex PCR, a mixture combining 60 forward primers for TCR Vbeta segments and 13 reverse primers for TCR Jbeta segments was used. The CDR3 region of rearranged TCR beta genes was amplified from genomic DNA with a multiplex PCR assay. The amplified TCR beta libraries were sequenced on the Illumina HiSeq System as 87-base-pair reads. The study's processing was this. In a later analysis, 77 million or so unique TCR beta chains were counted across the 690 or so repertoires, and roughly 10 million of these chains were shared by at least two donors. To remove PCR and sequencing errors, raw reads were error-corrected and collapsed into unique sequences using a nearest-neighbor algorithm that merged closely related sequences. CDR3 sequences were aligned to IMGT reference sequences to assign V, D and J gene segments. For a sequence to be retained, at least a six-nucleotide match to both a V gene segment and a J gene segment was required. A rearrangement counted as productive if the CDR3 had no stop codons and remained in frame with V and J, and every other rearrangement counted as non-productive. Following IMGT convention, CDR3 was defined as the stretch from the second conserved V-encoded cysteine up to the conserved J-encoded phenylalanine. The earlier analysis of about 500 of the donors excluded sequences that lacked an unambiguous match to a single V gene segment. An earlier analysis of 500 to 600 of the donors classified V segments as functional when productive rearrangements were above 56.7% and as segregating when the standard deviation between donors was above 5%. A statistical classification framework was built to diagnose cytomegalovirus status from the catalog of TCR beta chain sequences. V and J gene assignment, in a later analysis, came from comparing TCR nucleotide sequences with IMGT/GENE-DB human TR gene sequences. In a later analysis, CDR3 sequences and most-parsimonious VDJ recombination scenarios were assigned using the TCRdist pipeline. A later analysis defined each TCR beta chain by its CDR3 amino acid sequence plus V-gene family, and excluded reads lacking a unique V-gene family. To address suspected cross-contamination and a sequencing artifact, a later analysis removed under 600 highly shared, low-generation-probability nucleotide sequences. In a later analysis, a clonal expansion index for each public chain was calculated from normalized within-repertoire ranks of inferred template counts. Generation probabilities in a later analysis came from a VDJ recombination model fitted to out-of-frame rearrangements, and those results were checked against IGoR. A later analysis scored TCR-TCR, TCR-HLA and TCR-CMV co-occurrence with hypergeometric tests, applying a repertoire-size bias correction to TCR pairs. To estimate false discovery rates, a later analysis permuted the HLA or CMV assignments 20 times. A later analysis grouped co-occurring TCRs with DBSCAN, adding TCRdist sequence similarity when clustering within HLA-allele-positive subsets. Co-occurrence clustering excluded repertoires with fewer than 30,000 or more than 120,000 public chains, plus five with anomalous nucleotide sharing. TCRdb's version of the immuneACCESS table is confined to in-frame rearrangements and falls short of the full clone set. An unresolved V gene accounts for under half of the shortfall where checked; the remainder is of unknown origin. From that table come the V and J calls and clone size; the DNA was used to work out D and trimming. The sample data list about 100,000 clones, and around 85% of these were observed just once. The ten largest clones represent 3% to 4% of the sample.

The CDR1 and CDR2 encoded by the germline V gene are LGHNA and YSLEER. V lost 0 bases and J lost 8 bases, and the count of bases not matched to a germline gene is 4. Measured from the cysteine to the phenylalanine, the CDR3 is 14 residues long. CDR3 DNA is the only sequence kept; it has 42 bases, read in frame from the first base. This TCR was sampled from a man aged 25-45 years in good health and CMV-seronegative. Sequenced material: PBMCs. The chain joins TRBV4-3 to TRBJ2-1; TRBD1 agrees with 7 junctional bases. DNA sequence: TGCGCCAGCAGCCAAGATAGGGGGCCCTATGAGCAGTTCTTC. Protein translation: CASSQDRGPYEQFF.